This T cell receptor (beta chain) originates from a study of OX40 agonist ivuxolimab in advanced cancers. TCRdb keeps only in-frame clones here, not all; method: immunoSEQ multiplex PCR. The sample holds 28,000 or so clones; roughly 85% are singletons and the top ten take over 8.5%. Baseline, cycle 4 day 1, and cycle 7 day 1 were the blood sampling points. Germline-derived CDR1 and CDR2 are LNHDA and SQIVND (reference sequence). The ends lost 3 bases at V and 2 bases at J; junction bases unmatched: 4. This CDR3 region has 15 residues. The V gene is TRBV19, the J gene TRBJ2-5, with 9 bases aligning to TRBD1. Material: CD4+ or CD8+ T cells sorted from blood, obtained in a trial of the OX40 agonist ivuxolimab. This TCR came from an adult with an advanced solid tumor such as melanoma, head and neck, liver or kidney cancer. The CDR3 DNA follows: TGTGCCAGTAGTATGGGGGACAGGGAACAAGAGACCCAGTACTTC. It specifies CASSMGDREQETQYF.